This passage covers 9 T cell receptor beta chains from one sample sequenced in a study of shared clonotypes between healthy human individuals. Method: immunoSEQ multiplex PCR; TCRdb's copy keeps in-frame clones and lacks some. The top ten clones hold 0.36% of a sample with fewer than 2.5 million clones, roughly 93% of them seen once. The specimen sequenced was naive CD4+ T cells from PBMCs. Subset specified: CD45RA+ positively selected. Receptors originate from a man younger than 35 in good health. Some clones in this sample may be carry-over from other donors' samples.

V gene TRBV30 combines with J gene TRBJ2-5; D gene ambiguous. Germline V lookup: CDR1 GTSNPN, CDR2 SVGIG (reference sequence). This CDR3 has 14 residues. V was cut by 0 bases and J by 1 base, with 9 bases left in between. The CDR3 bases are TGTGCCTGGAGTGTAGGTTCTAGCCAAGAGACCCAGTACTTC. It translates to CAWSVGSSQETQYF.

DNA of the CDR3: TGTGCCAGCAGTTCTCGGAGGGCCGTATACGAGCAGTACTTC. As protein: CASSSRRAVYEQYF. The V and J genes are TRBV27 and TRBJ2-7; D perhaps matches TRBD2 (6 bases). Trimming stripped 4 bases from V and 4 bases from J, with 14 bases between. The V gene's germline CDR1 is MNHEY and CDR2 SMNVEV (reference sequence). This CDR3 is built from 14 residues.

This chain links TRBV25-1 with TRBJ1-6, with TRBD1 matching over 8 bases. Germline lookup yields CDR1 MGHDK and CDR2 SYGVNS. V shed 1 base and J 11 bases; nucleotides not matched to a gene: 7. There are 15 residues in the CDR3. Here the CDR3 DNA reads TGTGCCAGCAGTGAATTGGACAGGGAGGTTGCACCCCTCCACTTT. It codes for CASSELDREVAPLHF.

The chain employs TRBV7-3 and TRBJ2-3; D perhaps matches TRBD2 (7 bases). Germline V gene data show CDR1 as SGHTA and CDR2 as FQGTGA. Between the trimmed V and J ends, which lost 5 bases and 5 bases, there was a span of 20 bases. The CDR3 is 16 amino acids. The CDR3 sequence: CASSPGGLGHGDTQYF. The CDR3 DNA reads TGTGCCAGCAGCCCCGGGGGGCTAGGTCACGGAGATACGCAGTATTTT.

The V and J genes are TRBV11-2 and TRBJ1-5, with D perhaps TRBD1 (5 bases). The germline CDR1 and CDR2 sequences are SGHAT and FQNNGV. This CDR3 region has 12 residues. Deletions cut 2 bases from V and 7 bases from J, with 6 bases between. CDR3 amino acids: CASSLRDQPQHF. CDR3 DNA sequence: TGTGCCAGCAGCTTACGGGACCAGCCCCAGCATTTT.

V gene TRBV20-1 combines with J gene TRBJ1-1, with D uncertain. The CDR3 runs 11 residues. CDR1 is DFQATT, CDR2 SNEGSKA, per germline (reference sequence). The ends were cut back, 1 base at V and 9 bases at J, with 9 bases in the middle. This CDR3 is CSARVGSQAFF. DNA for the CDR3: TGCAGTGCTAGAGTCGGGTCCCAAGCTTTCTTT.

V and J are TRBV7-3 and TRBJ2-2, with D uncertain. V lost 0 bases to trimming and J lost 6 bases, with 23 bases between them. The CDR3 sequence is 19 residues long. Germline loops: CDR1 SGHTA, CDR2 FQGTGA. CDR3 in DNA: TGTGCCAGCAGCTTAACGGCAATCGGGCTAGTAGCCTACTCCGGGGAGCTGTTTTTT. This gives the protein CASSLTAIGLVAYSGELFF.

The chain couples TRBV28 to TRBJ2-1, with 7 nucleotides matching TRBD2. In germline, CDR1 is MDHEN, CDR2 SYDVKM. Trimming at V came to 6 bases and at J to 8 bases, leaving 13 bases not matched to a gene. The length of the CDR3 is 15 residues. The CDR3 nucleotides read TGTGCCAGCAGCGCCTGGGGCGGGAGTATTTATGAGCAGTTCTTC. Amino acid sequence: CASSAWGGSIYEQFF. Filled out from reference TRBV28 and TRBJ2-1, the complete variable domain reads DVKVTQSSRYLVKRTGEKVFLECVQDMDHENMFWYRQDPGLGLRLIYFSYDVKMKEKGDIPEGYSVSREKKERFSLILESASTNQTSMYLCASSAWGGSIYEQFFGPGTRLTVL.

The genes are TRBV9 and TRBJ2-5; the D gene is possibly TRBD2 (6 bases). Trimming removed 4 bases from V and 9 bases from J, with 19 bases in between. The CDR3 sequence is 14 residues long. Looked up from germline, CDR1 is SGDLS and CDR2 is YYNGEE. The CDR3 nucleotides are TGTGCCAGCAGCCCGGGACTCACAACCGTGGCCCAGTACTTC. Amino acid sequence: CASSPGLTTVAQYF.